This T cell receptor beta chain is from a study of T cells after yellow fever vaccination. MiXCR was run by TCRdb on the 5' RACE reads, yielding one entry per CDR3 protein. The data hold a few hundred thousand distinct CDR3 sequences, with approximately 6% observed a single time. The V and J ends lost 1 base and 5 bases respectively, with 10 bases between them. Germline V gives CDR1 SGHRS, CDR2 YFSETQ. The CDR3 consists of 14 residues. Concerning this clonotype: Its cognate antigen is unknown.

The study, taken as a whole, reports: Shared CD4/CD8 clonotypes were a small share, likely from convergent recombination.

The rearrangement uses TRBV5-1 and TRBJ2-1; D gene uncertain. The source is a man under 40 who received the YFV17D yellow fever vaccine. This specimen was PBMCs, taken 5 days after the yellow fever booster vaccination. The CDR3 DNA reads as TGCGCCAGCAGCTTGTATGGCCCTAACAATGAGCAGTTCTTC. As protein: CASSLYGPNNEQFF.